A single sample gave rise to the 21 T cell receptor beta chains below, sequenced in a study of shared clonotypes between healthy human individuals. Generated by immunoSEQ multiplex PCR, the TCRdb table keeps only in-frame clones and is missing some. The data show millions of clones, with about 94% seen just once and 0.85% to 1.2% held by the top ten. Positively selected for CCR7, the CD45RO-negative cells used as naive CD8 cells excluded terminally differentiated effector memory CD45RA+ cells. The sequenced sample consisted of naive CD8+ T cells sorted from blood. The source of these receptors is a man aged 18 to 29 in good health.

About this clone: A much larger clone differs from this one at a single base, so this may be a read error. V and J are TRBV13 and TRBJ2-1; D remains unclear. Germline CDR1 is PRHDT and CDR2 is FYEKMQ (reference sequence). The V gene lost 5 bases and the J gene lost 2 bases, with 4 bases spanning the gap. This CDR3 spans 12 amino acids. Here the CDR3 reads CASSLPYNEQFF. Written as DNA, the CDR3 is TGTGCCAGCAGCCTCCCCTACAATGAGCAGTTCTTC.

The chain joins TRBV2 to TRBJ2-3, with D possibly matching TRBD1 (6 bases). Germline V lookup: CDR1 SNHLY, CDR2 FYNNEI. Trimming shortened V by 4 bases and J by 0 bases, and 11 bases separated the two germline ends. The CDR3 runs 15 residues. Here the CDR3 reads CASSGTVSSTDTQYF. CDR3 DNA sequence: TGTGCCAGCAGTGGGACAGTATCTAGCACAGATACGCAGTATTTT.

The chain joins TRBV5-1 to TRBJ2-7; D gene uncertain. The germline gives CDR1 SGHRS, CDR2 YFSETQ. The V end was cut by 6 bases, the J end by 4 bases, with 11 bases between. The CDR3 contains 12 residues. Written as DNA, the CDR3 is TGCGCCAGCAACGGAGCCGCTTACGAGCAGTACTTC. As protein: CASNGAAYEQYF.

This chain uses TRBV6-1 with TRBJ1-2, with D hard to call. Germline-derived CDR1 and CDR2 are MNHNS and SASEGT. Trimming left V 5 bases short and J 4 bases short, with 11 bases between. The CDR3 has 13 amino acids. The CDR3 loop is CASSPGQIYGYTF. For the CDR3, the DNA is TGTGCCAGCAGTCCGGGCCAAATCTATGGCTACACCTTC.

This chain joins TRBV5-4 and TRBJ2-7; TRBD1 aligns across 8 bases. From germline, CDR1 is SGHNT and CDR2 YYREEE (reference sequence). The CDR3 covers 15 residues. Trimming cost V 2 bases and J 4 bases; bases outside gene matches: 8. In DNA form, the CDR3 reads TGTGCCAGCAGCTTCCAGGGGGCGGCGCCTTACGAGCAGTACTTC. Amino acid sequence: CASSFQGAAPYEQYF.

This sequence joins TRBV7-8 and TRBJ2-7; D possibly corresponds to TRBD2 (5 bases). Germline CDR1 and CDR2: SGHVS and FQNEAQ. The CDR3 has 13 amino acids. The V end was cut by 1 base, the J end by 7 bases, with 11 bases between. The DNA for the CDR3 is TGTGCCAGCAGCTTAGGAGGGTTGAGGGAGCAGTACTTC. Residues: CASSLGGLREQYF. Together with reference TRBV7-8 and TRBJ2-7, the CDR3 gives the full variable domain: GAGVSQSPRYKVAKRGQDVALRCDPISGHVSLFWYQQALGQGPEFLTYFQNEAQLDKSGLPSDRFFAERPEGSVSTLKIQRTQQEDSAVYLCASSLGGLREQYFGPGTRLTVT.

The chain combines TRBV25-1 with TRBJ2-3, with D perhaps matching TRBD2 (6 bases). Germline V gene lookup returns CDR1 MGHDK and CDR2 SYGVNS. This CDR3 is built from 18 residues. V was cut by 8 bases and J by 0 bases, with 24 bases left in between. The CDR3 region has the DNA TGTGCCAGCCCTCCGCCGGGGGATACGCAGCCTAGCACAGATACGCAGTATTTT. Protein sequence: CASPPPGDTQPSTDTQYF.

The gene calls are TRBV13 and TRBJ2-5, with a weak D call TRBD1 (5 bases). Per germline, CDR1 PRHDT and CDR2 FYEKMQ (reference sequence). With 5 bases removed from V and 5 bases from J, the gap between germline ends came to 30 bases. The CDR3 covers 19 residues. The CDR3 protein is CASSHRTARTLTGMETQYF. As DNA, the CDR3 is TGTGCCAGCAGCCACAGAACCGCCCGGACGCTCACAGGAATGGAGACCCAGTACTTC.

The rearrangement joins TRBV30 to TRBJ1-1, with unresolved D. The germline V and J ends were trimmed by 2 bases and 4 bases, with 8 bases remaining between them. The CDR3 length is 12 residues. The germline V gene encodes CDR1 GTSNPN and CDR2 SVGIG (reference sequence). CDR3 bases: TGTGCCTGGAGTCTCGGGCCCACTGAAGCTTTCTTT. Its protein product is CAWSLGPTEAFF. The full variable domain, completed using reference TRBV30 and TRBJ1-1, is SQTIHQWPATLVQPVGSPLSLECTVEGTSNPNLYWYRQAAGRGLQLLFYSVGIGQISSEVPQNLSASRPQDRQFILSSKKLLLSDSGFYLCAWSLGPTEAFFGQGTRLTVV.

The chain recombines TRBV13 with TRBJ2-1; D is unresolved. Germline CDR1 PRHDT, CDR2 FYEKMQ (reference sequence). CDR3 size: 13 residues. Trimming shortened V by 5 bases and J by 6 bases, and 11 bases separated the two germline ends. The CDR3 sequence is CASSRPGGNEQFF. The CDR3 region has the DNA TGTGCCAGCAGCCGGCCCGGCGGCAATGAGCAGTTCTTC.

The rearrangement uses TRBV4-1 and TRBJ2-3; D not certain. Germline V lookup: CDR1 MGHRA, CDR2 YSYEKL. There are 17 residues in the CDR3. Between the trimmed V and J ends, which lost 2 bases and 0 bases, there was a span of 15 bases. The CDR3 region is CASSQWPQETSTDTQYF. The CDR3 nucleotides read TGCGCCAGCAGCCAATGGCCGCAGGAGACTAGCACAGATACGCAGTATTTT.

The chain is built from TRBV4-3 and TRBJ2-2, with D possibly being TRBD1 or TRBD2 (5 bases each). The CDR3 extends over 18 amino acids. CDR1 LGHNA and CDR2 YSLEER come from the germline V gene. V dropped 4 bases and J dropped 8 bases, with 26 bases sitting between them. The CDR3 coding sequence is TGCGCCAGCAGCCCTCTTAACGGGGTTGGGACGGTCGATGGGGAGCTGTTTTTT. This codes for CASSPLNGVGTVDGELFF.

The chain has TRBV19 and TRBJ2-7, with 7 bases fitting TRBD1. Germline loops: CDR1 LNHDA, CDR2 SQIVND (reference sequence). The CDR3 totals 13 residues. The trim removed 7 bases at V and 2 bases at J, leaving 5 bases unmatched. The CDR3 DNA sequence: TGTGCCAGTAAGGACAGGCTCACCTACGAGCAGTACTTC. Its translation: CASKDRLTYEQYF.

V gene TRBV2 combines with J gene TRBJ2-7; TRBD1 is a possible D gene (7 bases). CDR1 and CDR2 (germline): SNHLY, FYNNEI. CDR3 length: 15 residues. V shed 2 bases and J shed 4 bases, with 15 bases lying between them. CDR3 coding DNA: TGTGCCAGCAGTGAATTTAGCGCAGGGGGGTACGAGCAGTACTTC. Amino acid sequence: CASSEFSAGGYEQYF. Supplemented by reference TRBV2 and TRBJ2-7, the full variable domain reads EPEVTQTPSHQVTQMGQEVILRCVPISNHLYFYWYRQILGQKVEFLVSFYNNEISEKSEIFDDQFSVERPDGSNFTLKIRSTKLEDSAMYFCASSEFSAGGYEQYFGPGTRLTVT.

The chain links TRBV5-6 to TRBJ1-2, with D unresolved. The germline gives CDR1 SGHDT, CDR2 YYEEEE. The ends were cut back, 0 bases at V and 2 bases at J, with 14 bases in the middle. The CDR3 spans 16 residues. CDR3 sequence (DNA): TGTGCCAGCAGCTTGGAGCGGGTGGTTCCGAACTATGGCTACACCTTC. The encoded protein is CASSLERVVPNYGYTF. Complete variable domain (other parts from reference TRBV5-6 and TRBJ1-2): DAGVTQSPTHLIKTRGQQVTLRCSPKSGHDTVSWYQQALGQGPQFIFQYYEEEERQRGNFPDRFSGHQFPNYSSELNVNALLLGDSALYLCASSLERVVPNYGYTFGSGTRLTVV.

J is TRBJ2-1 and V is TRBV12-2; no DNA check was done on the table's D call, TRBD1. TRBV12-2 is a pseudogene locus. This CDR3 has 14 amino acids. The CDR3 loop is CASRFSTGYNEQFF. The DNA for the CDR3 is TGTGCAAGTCGCTTCTCGACAGGATACAATGAGCAGTTCTTC.

The chain's CDR3 is CASSYSAGTGLDTQYF. The CDR3 nucleotides are TGTGCCAGCAGTTACTCAGCGGGGACAGGGCTGGATACGCAGTATTTT. The chain uses TRBV6-5 and TRBJ2-3, with TRBD1 matching over 9 bases. The CDR3 consists of 16 residues. V shed 0 bases, J shed 6 bases, and the junction held 7 bases outside the gene matches. Germline V CDR1 and CDR2: MNHEY, SVGAGI.

This clone was picked up one time. The chain combines TRBV11-2 with TRBJ2-3; 8 nucleotides align to TRBD1. This CDR3 comprises 16 residues. The V gene end was trimmed by 5 bases and the J gene end by 7 bases; junction bases not matched to a gene: 14. From germline, CDR1 is SGHAT and CDR2 FQNNGV. CDR3 nucleotide sequence: TGTGCCAGCAGCGCAAATCCCCCCAGGGGGCCTTATACGCAGTATTTT. Protein: CASSANPPRGPYTQYF.

The rearrangement uses TRBV6-6 and TRBJ2-4; D ambiguous. The germline gives CDR1 MNHNY, CDR2 SVGAGI (reference sequence). The germline V and J ends were trimmed by 2 bases and 0 bases, with 8 bases remaining between them. This CDR3 contains 15 residues. The CDR3 DNA reads as TGTGCCAGCAGTTACGTCGGGCTAGCCAAAAACATTCAGTACTTC. This codes for CASSYVGLAKNIQYF.

The V and J genes are TRBV15 and TRBJ2-3; D is possibly TRBD2 (5 bases). The CDR3 is 13 residues long. Germline lookup yields CDR1 LNHNV and CDR2 YYDKDF (reference sequence). With 2 bases removed from V and 5 bases from J, the gap between germline ends came to 8 bases. The DNA of the CDR3 is TGTGCCACCAGCAGAACCGGAGGAGATACGCAGTATTTT. Its protein product is CATSRTGGDTQYF.

This chain uses TRBV5-1 with TRBJ1-1, with unresolved D. V lost 2 bases and J lost 0, with 8 bases in between. This CDR3 has 14 residues. CDR1 SGHRS and CDR2 YFSETQ come from the germline V gene. The CDR3 DNA follows: TGCGCCAGCAGCTTTACCGAAATGAACACTGAAGCTTTCTTT. This encodes CASSFTEMNTEAFF.